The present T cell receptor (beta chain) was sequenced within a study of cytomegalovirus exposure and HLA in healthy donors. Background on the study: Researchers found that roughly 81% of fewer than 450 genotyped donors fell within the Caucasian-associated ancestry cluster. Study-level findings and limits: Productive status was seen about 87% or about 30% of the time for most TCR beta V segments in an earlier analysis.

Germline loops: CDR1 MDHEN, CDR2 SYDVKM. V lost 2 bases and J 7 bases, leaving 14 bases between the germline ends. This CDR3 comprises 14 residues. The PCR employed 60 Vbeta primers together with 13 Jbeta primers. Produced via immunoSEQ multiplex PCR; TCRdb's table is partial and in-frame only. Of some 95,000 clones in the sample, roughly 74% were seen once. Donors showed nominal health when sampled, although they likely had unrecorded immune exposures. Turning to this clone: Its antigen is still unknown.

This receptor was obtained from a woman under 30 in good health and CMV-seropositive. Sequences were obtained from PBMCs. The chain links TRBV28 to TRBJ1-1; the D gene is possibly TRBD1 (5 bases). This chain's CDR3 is CASSLGVTASEAFF. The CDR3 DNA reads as TGTGCCAGCAGTTTAGGAGTGACAGCTAGTGAAGCTTTCTTT.